This T cell receptor beta chain was profiled in a study of neoadjuvant anti-PD-1 for oral cavity cancer (dated by TCRdb to about 2021). For context, the study as a whole: Before curative-intent surgical resection, most patients were given three to four biweekly doses of nivolumab at 3 mg/kg. Patients who did not progress were given a fourth nivolumab dose at about day 43 and had definitive surgical resection on days 50-56. Under RECIST 1.1, a patient counted as a responder if showing complete response, partial response or stable disease, and as a non-responder if showing progression. The parent correlative cohort included 11 to 13 patients, with a roughly 34% response rate.

The meaning of the sample's time point label: before neoadjuvant nivolumab. Patients were newly diagnosed with stage II-IVA oral cavity squamous cell carcinoma and had received no prior systemic or radiation treatment. The cohort consisted of patients with HPV-negative, locally advanced oral cavity squamous cell carcinoma. Peripheral blood mononuclear cells were analyzed directly, without maintenance or expansion in culture. The samples were drawn from a longitudinal correlative study tied to a single-arm phase II trial testing neoadjuvant nivolumab in oral cavity squamous cell carcinoma. Subject-matched pre- and post-treatment PBMCs and tumors from three responders and three non-responders were subjected to genomic DNA-based TCRbeta sequencing. Peripheral blood mononuclear cells were collected once before nivolumab treatment and again after treatment, at the time of surgery. The Maxwell RSC DNA from Cells kit was used to extract genomic DNA from PBMCs.

Study-level results and caveats: The TCR analyses had only a few patients in each response group, and the authors called for validation in larger cohorts. After neoadjuvant nivolumab, T cell clonality (Gini index) in PBMCs was significantly higher in non-responders than in responders. Higher pretreatment blood Treg/Th17 ratios correlated with higher pretreatment blood TCRbeta clonality and lower post-treatment tumor TCRbeta clonality.

Of note for this clone: Its cognate antigen has yet to be identified. Per-base quality was not reported, and no clone a single base away is much larger than it.

Taken from the germline V gene, the CDR1 and CDR2 loops are ENHRY and SYGVKD. Its CDR3 holds 14 amino acids, cysteine through phenylalanine. Solely the CDR3 DNA is kept, with 42 bases framed from the first base. V lost 11 bases and J lost 5 bases, and the count of bases not matched to a germline gene is 11. For deep sequencing, each PBMC sample was run in six replicates, with libraries mostly built from 400 to 550 ng of input genomic DNA. Following the manufacturer's instructions, the team built TCRbeta libraries using the immunoSEQ hsTCRbeta kit. An Illumina NovaSeq 6000 S4 flow cell was used to sequence the final libraries, which had first been combined to 3 nM. The authors processed their data as follows. The immunoSEQ Analyzer handled quality control and preprocessing of the raw data. The analysis was limited to productive rearrangements, and each clonotype was defined by a unique CDR3 amino acid sequence. Repertoire clonality was estimated as the Gini-Simpson index, which was computed with the R package tcR. Student's t test was used to compare Gini indices, and Pearson correlation was used to assess associations with tumor size change. What TCRdb holds here is the immuneACCESS table cut down to in-frame rearrangements. Part of the clones is not present; checked against another copy, under half of the missing clones reflect an unresolved V gene, and the others are unexplained. V, J and clone size reflect that table, while D and trimming were determined from the DNA. The sample contains fewer than 20,000 clones, roughly 70% of them found a single time. Approximately 2.7% of the sample is in the top ten clones.

The chain couples TRBV10-3 to TRBJ2-2; 7 of the junction bases match TRBD1. The sample here was PBMCs, taken before nivolumab (anti-PD-1) treatment. The clonotype comes from a person aged 40-85 years with oral cavity squamous cell carcinoma. The DNA sequence is as follows: TGTGCCTACAGACAGGGCGGCGGGACCGGGGAGCTGTTTTTT. Its protein product is CAYRQGGGTGELFF.